A single sample is the source of the 17 T cell receptor beta chains below, sequenced in a study of CD8 T cells in ankylosing spondylitis. Their antigens remain unidentified. TCRdb redid the calling of the 5' RACE reads with MiXCR, one entry per CDR3 protein. In the table there are 700,000 to 1,000,000 distinct CDR3 sequences, about 10% of which are singletons. Study findings and constraints: Seemingly characteristic of ankylosing spondylitis blood was a TCR beta motif consisting of roughly 8 highly homologous variants.

The sequenced material came from blood, either unsorted or a sorted T cell fraction (not recorded which). These receptors all come from a male donor with ankylosing spondylitis.

The sample holds a few counts of this clonotype. V gene TRBV7-2 combines with J gene TRBJ1-5; a weak D match, TRBD1 (5 bases). Germline loops: CDR1 SGHTA, CDR2 FQGNSA. V shed 7 bases and J shed 4 bases, with 14 bases lying between them. The CDR3 is made up of 14 amino acids. CDR3 sequence reads: CASTTNGGNQPQHF. The CDR3 nucleotides are TGTGCCAGCACCACAAACGGGGGAAATCAGCCCCAGCATTTT.

V gene TRBV5-4 combines with J gene TRBJ2-6, with 7 bases lining up with TRBD1. The CDR3 totals 17 residues. V lost 0 bases and J lost 0; bases outside the gene matches: 3. CDR1 is SGHNT and CDR2 is YYREEE in the germline V gene (reference sequence). The DNA of the CDR3 is TGTGCCAGCAGCTTGGCCGGGACAGCCTCTGGGGCCAACGTCCTGACTTTC. This translates into CASSLAGTASGANVLTF.

The CDR3 here is CASSPPGAVNTEAFF. The CDR3 coding sequence is TGTGCCAGCAGCCCACCCGGGGCAGTGAACACTGAAGCTTTCTTT. The chain links TRBV7-9 to TRBJ1-1, with TRBD1 as a possible D gene (5 bases). Looked up from germline, CDR1 is SEHNR and CDR2 is FQNEAQ (reference sequence). The CDR3 has 15 amino acids. The V and J ends lost 5 bases and 0 bases respectively, with 13 bases between them. Drawing the rest from reference TRBV7-9 and TRBJ1-1, the complete variable domain is DTGVSQNPRHKITKRGQNVTFRCDPISEHNRLYWYRQTLGQGPEFLTYFQNEAQLEKSRLLSDRFSAERPKGSFSTLEIQRTEQGDSAMYLCASSPPGAVNTEAFFGQGTRLTVV.

As regards this clonotype: One end of the junction fails to match germline, which may point to a read error. This chain uses TRBV7-7 with TRBJ2-1; D not resolved. The CDR3 contains 14 residues. CDR1 SSHAT and CDR2 FNYEAQ come from the germline V gene (reference sequence). CDR3 bases: TGTGCTAGCAGCCCCTCCACAAATTACAATGAGCAGTTCTTC. This codes for CASSPSTNYNEQFF.

This clonotype showed up many times. This chain connects TRBV5-5 to TRBJ1-2; D uncertain. The V end was cut by 0 bases, the J end by 4 bases, with 10 bases between. The germline gives CDR1 SGHKS, CDR2 YYEKEE (reference sequence). CDR3 length equals 14 residues. CDR3 sequence (DNA): TGTGCCAGCAGCTTGGAGTCCTCGATCTATGGCTACACCTTC. Protein: CASSLESSIYGYTF.

J is TRBJ1-2 and V is TRBV12-3 or TRBV12-4; no clear D. The ends were cut back, 3 bases at V and 0 bases at J, with 8 bases in the middle. The length of the CDR3 is 14 residues. The CDR3 region has the DNA TGTGCCAGCAGTTTTGGCAGGACTAACTATGGCTACACCTTC. Amino acids: CASSFGRTNYGYTF.

The chain has TRBV20-1 and TRBJ2-7; D is unclear. V was shortened by 3 bases and J by 3 bases, with 15 bases between the two germline ends. This CDR3 has 14 residues. CDR1 DFQATT and CDR2 SNEGSKA come from the germline V gene (reference sequence). The CDR3 region has the DNA TGCAGTGCTAGGCGGACGGAATCCTTCTACGAGCAGTACTTC. Protein product: CSARRTESFYEQYF.

The genes are TRBV19 and TRBJ1-1, with D maybe TRBD1 (6 bases). The CDR3 runs to 15 residues. CDR1 LNHDA and CDR2 SQIVND come from the germline V gene (reference sequence). V shed 11 bases and J shed 0 bases, with 19 bases lying between them. In nucleotides, the CDR3 is TGTGCCTGCGGGGGCCAGGGGACGGTGAACACTGAAGCTTTCTTT. Translation: CACGGQGTVNTEAFF. Based on the CDR3 plus reference TRBV19 and TRBJ1-1, the full variable domain is DGGITQSPKYLFRKEGQNVTLSCEQNLNHDAMYWYRQDPGQGLRLIYYSQIVNDFQKGDIAEGYSVSREKKESFPLTVTSAQKNPTAFYLCACGGQGTVNTEAFFGQGTRLTVV.

This clonotype was found many times. The chain employs TRBV10-3 and TRBJ2-5; the D gene is possibly TRBD2 (5 bases). V lost 9 bases, J lost 5 bases, and 16 bases lay in between. The CDR3 contains 13 residues. Germline loops: CDR1 ENHRY, CDR2 SYGVKD. CDR3 amino acids: CAIGSPGGETQYF. The CDR3 DNA reads as TGTGCCATAGGGTCGCCTGGCGGGGAGACCCAGTACTTC.

This clonotype was observed a few times. The V call is TRBV4-3, the J call TRBJ1-3; no reliable D call. V was clipped by 4 bases and J by 4 bases, with 8 bases between them. The CDR3 consists of 13 residues. CDR1 is LGHNA and CDR2 is YSLEER in the germline V gene. CDR3 in amino acids: CASSLQNGNTIYF. CDR3 DNA: TGCGCCAGCAGCCTCCAGAACGGAAACACCATATATTTT.

The CDR3 reads CASSAGLATETQYF. The CDR3 DNA follows: TGTGCCAGCAGCGCGGGACTAGCGACGGAGACCCAGTACTTC. This chain uses TRBV9 with TRBJ2-5; 10 positions agree with TRBD2. Germline V gene sequence: CDR1 SGDLS, CDR2 YYNGEE. V shed 3 bases and J 5 bases; nucleotides not matched to a gene: 4. CDR3 length equals 14 residues.

Here the CDR3 DNA reads TGTGCCAGCAGCCAAGATAGAGGGGGCAGGTCTGGGGCCAACGTCCTGACTTTC. This codes for CASSQDRGGRSGANVLTF. The chain carries TRBV4-2 and TRBJ2-6; 7 positions match TRBD1. CDR1 is LGHNA, CDR2 YNFKEQ, per germline. Trimming cost V 0 bases and J 1 base; bases outside gene matches: 6. The CDR3 length is 18 residues.

The chain combines TRBV27 with TRBJ1-1, with a possible D match to TRBD1 (5 bases). V was cut by 6 bases and J by 4 bases, with 15 bases left in between. The CDR3 is made up of 14 amino acids. CDR1 MNHEY and CDR2 SMNVEV come from the germline V gene (reference sequence). In DNA, the CDR3 is TGTGCCAGCAGCCCCCGGGTGAGGGGCACTGAAGCTTTCTTT. This codes for CASSPRVRGTEAFF.

This clonotype was counted a few times. This sequence joins TRBV29-1 and TRBJ1-1, with D uncertain. Germline loops: CDR1 SQVTM, CDR2 ANQGSEA. The CDR3 contains 13 residues. Trimming pared 6 bases from V and 3 bases from J, leaving 14 bases between. The CDR3: CSVSTRSDTEAFF. CDR3 nucleotide sequence: TGCAGCGTCTCCACCCGCTCGGACACTGAAGCTTTCTTT.

This clonotype was counted between two and nine times. The chain is built from TRBV10-2 and TRBJ2-4; D uncertain. Germline V gene data show CDR1 as WSHSY and CDR2 as SAAADI. V lost 6 bases and J lost 0, with 6 bases in between. There are 13 residues in the CDR3. The DNA for the CDR3 is TGCGCCAGCAGCGTTCTAGCCAAAAACATTCAGTACTTC. Translation gives CASSVLAKNIQYF.

The chain has TRBV20-1 and TRBJ1-2; D ambiguous. This CDR3 is built from 14 residues. The germline CDR1 and CDR2 sequences are DFQATT and SNEGSKA (reference sequence). Trimming pared 5 bases from V and 3 bases from J, leaving 16 bases between. The CDR3 DNA is TGCAGTGCTCTCGTGGCCATGGCCGACTATGGCTACACCTTC. Translation: CSALVAMADYGYTF.

This clonotype was observed a few times. The chain carries TRBV20-1 and TRBJ1-2, with D perhaps matching TRBD1 (5 bases). Germline assignment: CDR1 DFQATT and CDR2 SNEGSKA (reference sequence). With 5 bases removed from V and 3 bases from J, the gap between germline ends came to 19 bases. This CDR3 is 15 amino acids long. CDR3 amino acids: CSAGGPRRGDYGYTF. CDR3 bases: TGCAGTGCTGGAGGCCCGAGGAGAGGGGACTATGGCTACACCTTC.